A selection of T cell receptor beta chains follows, all from one sample in a study of blood T cells in healthy people across ages. TCRdb reprocessed the 5' RACE reads via MiXCR and lists one record per CDR3 protein. The sample has 710,000 or so distinct CDR3 sequences; 32% are singletons. The specimen was blood. The receptors were sampled from a woman of 80 years or more in good health. The CDR3 runs from the conserved cysteine through the conserved F or W. Each record gives: V gene, D gene, J gene, CDR3 protein. The D gene is left open where the match is weak.

TRBV5-5	TRBD1	TRBJ1-1	CASSPGTGSSRAFF
TRBV20-1	TRBD1	TRBJ1-5	CSATPTGFQPQHF
TRBV20-1	NA	TRBJ2-3	CSARGAKNTQYF
TRBV4-1	NA	TRBJ1-5	CASSQDGHGNQPQHF
TRBV5-1	NA	TRBJ2-7	CASGLEGGYEQYF
TRBV20-1	NA	TRBJ2-1	CSASRPIGSQETQFF
TRBV7-9	TRBD1	TRBJ1-1	CSSSLEGQTPAFF
TRBV6-8	TRBD1	TRBJ2-7	CASSRQGFYEQYF
TRBV6-5	NA	TRBJ1-1	CASSYQGNTEAFF
TRBV7-9	TRBD1	TRBJ2-4	CASSFGQGDEEQYF